These 20 T cell receptor beta chains were all obtained from the same sample, sequenced in a study of liver allograft versus peripheral blood T cells. Study summary: A comparison was made between T cell receptor repertoires in transplanted livers and those in recipients' peripheral blood.

From the reads, TCRdb called clonotypes with MiXCR, one entry per CDR3 protein. The sample yields 6,000 to 7,000 distinct CDR3 sequences, about a sixth seen once. The receptors were gathered from a human patient who had a liver transplant. A share of the T cells may be of graft donor origin.

The sample holds a few counts of this clonotype. The chain employs TRBV30 and TRBJ1-6, with TRBD1 as a possible D gene (5 bases). Germline V gene lookup returns CDR1 GTSNPN and CDR2 SVGIG (reference sequence). Deletions cut 4 bases from V and 8 bases from J, with 18 bases between. CDR3 size: 15 residues. The CDR3 spells CAWKFAGRSDSPLHF. The CDR3 DNA reads as TGTGCCTGGAAATTTGCAGGGAGAAGCGATTCACCCCTCCACTTT.

Remarks on this clonotype: It may be a read error: a sequence one base away is much more abundant. The CDR3 nucleotides read TGTGCCAGCAGTGAGACAGGGGGCTGGAATGAAGCTTTCTTT. This encodes CASSETGGWNEAFF. This chain links TRBV6-6 with TRBJ1-1; 10 bases fit TRBD1. This CDR3 contains 14 residues. Germline CDR1 and CDR2: MNHNY and SVGAGI (reference sequence). J lost 7 bases, V lost 5 bases, and 7 bases had no gene match.

By sample fraction, this clonotype is medium-sized (0.01 to 0.1%). The gene calls are TRBV6-6 and TRBJ1-2; 9 positions agree with TRBD1. The CDR3 covers 17 residues. Germline V gene lookup returns CDR1 MNHNY and CDR2 SVGAGI (reference sequence). The V gene end was trimmed by 3 bases and the J gene end by 7 bases; junction bases not matched to a gene: 15. The CDR3 DNA reads TGTGCCAGCAGTTATGACTCCGGGACAGGGAAGTTTTCTGGCTACACCTTC. This sequence encodes CASSYDSGTGKFSGYTF.

This chain joins TRBV7-9 and TRBJ1-1; tentative D call: TRBD1 (5 bases). The V gene lost 0 bases and the J gene lost 5 bases, with 7 bases spanning the gap. The germline CDR1 and CDR2 sequences are SEHNR and FQNEAQ (reference sequence). The CDR3 sequence is 13 residues long. The CDR3 loop is CASSLAPGTEAFF. As DNA, the CDR3 is TGTGCCAGCAGCTTAGCCCCAGGGACTGAAGCTTTCTTT.

There are a few counts of this clonotype. V gene TRBV11-2 combines with J gene TRBJ2-4, with 8 positions matching TRBD1. Germline values: CDR1 SGHAT, CDR2 FQNNGV. The CDR3 sequence is 12 residues long. Trimming at V came to 1 base and at J to 15 bases, leaving 5 bases not matched to a gene. The CDR3 is CASSLGGRGLYF. The DNA of the CDR3 is TGTGCCAGCAGCTTAGGGGGCAGGGGGCTGTACTTC.

The chain links TRBV12-3 or TRBV12-4 to TRBJ1-5; 8 bases are a match to TRBD1. V lost 5 bases and J lost 0; bases outside the gene matches: 9. The CDR3 has 17 amino acids. The CDR3 is CASSARAGGYSNQPQHF. Here the CDR3 DNA reads TGTGCCAGCAGTGCCAGGGCAGGGGGCTATAGCAATCAGCCCCAGCATTTT.

By sample fraction, this clonotype is medium-sized. The chain uses TRBV6-5 and TRBJ2-6, with D unresolved. Germline CDR1 MNHEY, CDR2 SVGAGI. V dropped 6 bases and J dropped 0 bases, with 21 bases sitting between them. There are 19 residues in the CDR3. Here the CDR3 reads CASSYRTENGLSGANVLTF. CDR3 DNA sequence: TGTGCCAGCAGCTATAGGACGGAGAACGGCCTCTCTGGGGCCAACGTCCTGACTTTC.

This clonotype was detected a few times. The chain is built from TRBV7-9 and TRBJ1-6; D possibly corresponds to TRBD1 (5 bases). V was cut by 2 bases and J by 7 bases, with 12 bases left in between. Per the germline V gene, CDR1 is SEHNR and CDR2 is FQNEAQ (reference sequence). The CDR3 is made up of 15 amino acids. CDR3: CASSLLGRQNSPLHF. CDR3 nucleotide sequence: TGTGCCAGCAGCTTATTAGGCAGACAGAATTCACCCCTCCACTTT.

This clonotype has ten or more counts. The chain combines TRBV7-9 with TRBJ1-5; D perhaps matches TRBD1 (5 bases). The length of the CDR3 is 17 residues. CDR1 is SEHNR, CDR2 FQNEAQ, per germline (reference sequence). Trimming took 0 bases from V and 3 from J, leaving 15 bases between them. The CDR3 loop is CASSLANEGRSNQPQHF. DNA for the CDR3: TGTGCCAGCAGCTTAGCGAATGAGGGGAGATCCAATCAGCCCCAGCATTTT.

Sample share makes this clonotype medium-sized (0.01 to 0.1%). The chain recombines TRBV6-6 with TRBJ1-2; D is unresolved. Germline CDR1 is MNHNY and CDR2 is SVGAGI (reference sequence). The ends were cut back, 7 bases at V and 5 bases at J, with 26 bases in the middle. CDR3 length equals 17 residues. The CDR3: CASTYTPGGSDPYGYTF. CDR3 DNA sequence: TGTGCCAGCACTTATACCCCGGGAGGGTCGGACCCATATGGCTACACCTTC.

This clonotype ranks as medium-sized. V is TRBV6-6 and J is TRBJ1-6, with 8 bases identical to TRBD1. This CDR3 has 15 amino acids. From germline, CDR1 is MNHNY and CDR2 SVGAGI (reference sequence). V shed 0 bases and J 13 bases; nucleotides not matched to a gene: 8. For the CDR3, the DNA is TGTGCCAGCAGTTACTCAGCAGGGGGCCGTGCCCCCCTCCACTTT. Residues: CASSYSAGGRAPLHF.

At least ten counts were recorded for this clonotype. The chain has TRBV27 and TRBJ1-1; D is unclear. The CDR3 extends over 14 amino acids. Trimming pared 6 bases from V and 1 base from J, leaving 12 bases between. Germline V gene lookup returns CDR1 MNHEY and CDR2 SMNVEV (reference sequence). The DNA of the CDR3 is TGTGCCAGCAGAGAGAGAGGGCAGAACACTGAAGCTTTCTTT. Translated: CASRERGQNTEAFF.

The V gene is TRBV27, the J gene TRBJ2-3, with D hard to call. Per germline, CDR1 MNHEY and CDR2 SMNVEV (reference sequence). V lost 1 base and J lost 2, with 7 bases in between. The length of the CDR3 is 14 residues. As DNA, the CDR3 is TGTGCCAGCAGTTTATACTACTCCACAGATACGCAGTATTTT. This translates into CASSLYYSTDTQYF.

Of note for this clonotype: This could be a read error, since a much larger clone is one nucleotide away. The chain links TRBV9 to TRBJ1-1; possibly TRBD1 for D (6 bases). The V end was cut by 2 bases, the J end by 7 bases, with 12 bases between. The CDR3 is 13 amino acids. Germline CDR1 reads SGDLS; CDR2 reads YYNGEE. CDR3 protein: CASSVPGGNEAFF. The CDR3 bases are TGTGCCAGCAGCGTGCCGGGGGGCAATGAAGCTTTCTTT.

This clonotype appeared a few times. The chain combines TRBV5-5 with TRBJ1-2; D perhaps matches TRBD1 (5 bases). The germline V and J ends were trimmed by 0 bases and 4 bases, with 13 bases remaining between them. There are 15 residues in the CDR3. Germline-derived CDR1 and CDR2 are SGHKS and YYEKEE (reference sequence). In DNA, the CDR3 is TGTGCCAGCAGCTTGGCCACAGGCACAACCTATGGCTACACCTTC. It codes for CASSLATGTTYGYTF. Drawing the rest from reference TRBV5-5 and TRBJ1-2, the complete variable domain is DAGVTQSPTHLIKTRGQQVTLRCSPISGHKSVSWYQQVLGQGPQFIFQYYEKEERGRGNFPDRFSARQFPNYSSELNVNALLLGDSALYLCASSLATGTTYGYTFGSGTRLTVV.

This clonotype was counted at least ten times. The chain carries TRBV27 and TRBJ2-2; no reliable D call. Per germline, CDR1 MNHEY and CDR2 SMNVEV (reference sequence). Trimming left V 6 bases short and J 3 bases short, with 11 bases between. There are 14 residues in the CDR3. CDR3 nucleotide sequence: TGTGCCAGCAGACTGGGGATTGACACCGGGGAGCTGTTTTTT. It encodes CASRLGIDTGELFF.

The table lists this clonotype with many counts. J is TRBJ1-1 and V is TRBV19; D is undetermined. The CDR3 sequence is 13 residues long. V gave up 6 bases and J gave up 5 bases, with 13 bases separating them. Germline loops: CDR1 LNHDA, CDR2 SQIVND (reference sequence). CDR3 sequence reads: CASRQRSQTEAFF. The CDR3 DNA is TGTGCCAGTAGGCAGAGGTCGCAGACTGAAGCTTTCTTT.

Regarding this clonotype: A much larger clone is a single base away; this may be a read error. V gene TRBV27 combines with J gene TRBJ2-1, with a possible D match to TRBD2 (5 bases). Germline V gene lookup returns CDR1 MNHEY and CDR2 SMNVEV (reference sequence). V was shortened by 2 bases and J by 7 bases, with 9 bases between the two germline ends. The CDR3 loop spans 13 amino acids. CDR3 sequence reads: CASSLNSVNEQFF. The CDR3 DNA sequence: TGTGCCAGCAGTTTAAATAGCGTAAATGAGCAGTTCTTC.

This clonotype was picked up one time. The chain joins TRBV6-5 to TRBJ2-7, with D perhaps TRBD1 or TRBD2 (6 bases each). Between the trimmed V and J ends, which lost 2 bases and 3 bases, there was a span of 11 bases. The CDR3 contains 14 residues. CDR1 MNHEY and CDR2 SVGAGI come from the germline V gene. Here the CDR3 reads CASSYRGAYYEQYF. In nucleotides, the CDR3 is TGTGCCAGCAGTTACAGGGGGGCCTACTACGAGCAGTACTTC.

This clonotype was seen ten or more times. The CDR3 spells CASSARLGANYGYTF. As DNA, the CDR3 is TGTGCCAGCAGTGCCAGACTGGGAGCTAACTATGGCTACACCTTC. V is TRBV6-1 and J is TRBJ1-2, with D uncertain. This CDR3 contains 15 residues. Germline V CDR1 and CDR2: MNHNS, SASEGT. Trimming cost V 4 bases and J 0 bases, with 12 bases left between them.